This section outlines one T cell receptor beta chain sequence together with its context. Only one base separates this from a far larger clonotype, so it likely reflects a read error. Other DNA variants within this sample encode the same CDR3. This entry is derived from a study of shared clonotypes between healthy human individuals. CDR3 size: 13 residues. Looked up from germline, CDR1 is LGHNA and CDR2 is YSLEER. Profiling relied on immunoSEQ multiplex PCR, and the TCRdb table lists in-frame clones only, not all of them. The table includes about 450,000 clones, 70% to 80% detected once. This receptor was obtained from a woman between 40 and 55 years old in good health. Some clones in this sample may be carry-over from other donors' samples. The chain joins TRBV4-3 to TRBJ2-7; possibly TRBD2 for D (5 bases). Sequenced: PBMCs. CDR3 loop: CASSQGGYYEQYF. The DNA of the CDR3 is TGCGCCAGCAGCCAAGGAGGGTACTACGAGCAGTATTTC.